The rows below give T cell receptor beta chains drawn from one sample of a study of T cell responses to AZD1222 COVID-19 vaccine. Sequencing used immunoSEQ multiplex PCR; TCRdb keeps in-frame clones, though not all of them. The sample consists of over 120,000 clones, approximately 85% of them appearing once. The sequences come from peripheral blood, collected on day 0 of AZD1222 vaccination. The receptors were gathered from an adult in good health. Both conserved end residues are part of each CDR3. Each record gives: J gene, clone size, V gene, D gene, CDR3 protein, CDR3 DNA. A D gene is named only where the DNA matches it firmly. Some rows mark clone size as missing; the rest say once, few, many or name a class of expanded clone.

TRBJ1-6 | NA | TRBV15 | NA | CATSRDKDTLHF | TGTGCCACCAGCAGAGATAAGGACACCCTCCACTTT
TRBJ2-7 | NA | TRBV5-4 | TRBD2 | CASSLGGAGSSYEQYF | TGTGCCAGCAGCTTGGGGGGAGCGGGGAGCTCCTACGAGCAGTACTTC
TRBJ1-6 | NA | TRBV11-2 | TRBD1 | CASSLLVGDRGSPLHF | TGTGCCAGCAGCTTACTGGTAGGGGACAGGGGGTCACCCCTCCACTTT
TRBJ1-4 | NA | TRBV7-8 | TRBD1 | CASSSQGAPGEKLFF | TGTGCCAGCAGCTCGCAGGGGGCGCCGGGGGAAAAACTGTTTTTT
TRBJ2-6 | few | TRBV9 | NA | CASSGGGHFSGANVLTF | TGTGCCAGCAGCGGAGGAGGCCACTTCTCTGGGGCCAACGTCCTGACTTTC
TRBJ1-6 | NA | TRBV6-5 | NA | CASSQTEYNSPLHF | TGTGCCAGCAGCCAAACCGAGTATAATTCACCCCTCCACTTT
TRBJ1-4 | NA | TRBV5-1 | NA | CASSLVGWTNEKLFF | TGCGCCAGCAGCTTGGTAGGGTGGACTAATGAAAAACTGTTTTTT
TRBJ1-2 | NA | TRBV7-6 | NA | CASSLNTDYGYTF | TGTGCCAGCAGCTTAAACACGGACTATGGCTACACCTTC
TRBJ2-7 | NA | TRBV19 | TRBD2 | CASSHRLAEGQYF | TGTGCCAGTAGTCATCGGCTAGCGGAAGGGCAGTACTTC
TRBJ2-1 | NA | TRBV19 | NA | CASSMISDDLSRNEQFF | TGTGCCAGTAGTATGATTTCCGATGATCTTTCGCGGAATGAGCAGTTCTTC
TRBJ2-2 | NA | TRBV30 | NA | CAWSVDEANTGELFF | TGTGCCTGGAGTGTAGACGAAGCGAACACCGGGGAGCTGTTTTTT
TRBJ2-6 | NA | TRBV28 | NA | CASSFLSGANVLTF | TGTGCCAGCAGTTTCCTCTCTGGGGCCAACGTCCTGACTTTC
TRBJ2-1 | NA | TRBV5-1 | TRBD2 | CASSLVAGDPPFF | TGCGCCAGCAGCTTGGTTGCGGGAGATCCCCCGTTCTTC
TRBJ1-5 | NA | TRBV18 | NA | CASSPGTSNQPQHF | TGTGCCAGCTCACCAGGGACCAGCAATCAGCCCCAGCATTTT
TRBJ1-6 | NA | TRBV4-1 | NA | CASSQRGSGEGSPLHF | TGCGCCAGCAGCCAAAGGGGTTCAGGGGAGGGGTCACCCCTCCACTTT
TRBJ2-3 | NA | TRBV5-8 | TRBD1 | CASSFGTGNTDTQYF | TGTGCCAGCAGCTTCGGGACAGGGAACACAGATACGCAGTATTTT
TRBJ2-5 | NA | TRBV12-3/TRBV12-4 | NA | CASSSTSQETQYF | TGTGCCAGCAGCTCCACCAGTCAAGAGACCCAGTACTTC
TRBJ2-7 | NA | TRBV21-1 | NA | CASSEDMWRYEQYF | TGTGCCAGCAGCGAAGACATGTGGAGATACGAGCAGTACTTC
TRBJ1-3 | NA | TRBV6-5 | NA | CASSLGKIDTIYF | TGTGCCAGCAGTTTGGGGAAGATAGACACCATATATTTT
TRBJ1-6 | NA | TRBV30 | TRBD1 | CAWSILGGEENSPLHF | TGTGCCTGGAGTATATTAGGGGGCGAGGAGAATTCACCCCTCCACTTT
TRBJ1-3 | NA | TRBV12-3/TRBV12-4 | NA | CASSLGGNTIYF | TGTGCCAGCAGTTTAGGGGGAAACACCATATATTTT
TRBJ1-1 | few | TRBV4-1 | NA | CASSQDYPQGRDFF | TGCGCCAGCAGCCAAGATTACCCACAGGGACGTGATTTCTTT
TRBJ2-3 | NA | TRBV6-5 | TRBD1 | CAVADRANPTDTQYF | TGTGCCGTTGCGGACAGGGCTAATCCCACAGATACGCAGTATTTT
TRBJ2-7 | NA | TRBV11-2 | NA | CASSAPQGHYEQYF | TGTGCCAGCAGTGCACCACAAGGTCATTACGAGCAGTACTTC
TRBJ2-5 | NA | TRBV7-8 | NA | CASSFHRVGETQYF | TGTGCCAGCAGCTTCCACAGGGTTGGGGAGACCCAGTACTTC
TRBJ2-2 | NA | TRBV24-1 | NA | CATSDPMTVNTGELFF | TGTGCCACCAGTGATCCCATGACAGTTAACACCGGGGAGCTGTTTTTT
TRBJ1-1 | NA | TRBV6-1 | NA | CASSEGLVLSGTEAFF | TGTGCCAGCAGTGAAGGGCTCGTACTATCTGGCACTGAAGCTTTCTTT
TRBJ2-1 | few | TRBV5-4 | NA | CASSFGGRDGFF | TGTGCCAGCAGCTTTGGAGGCAGGGATGGGTTCTTC